A single count supports the clone carrying this TCR beta chain. The entry originates in a study of blood T cell repertoires in COVID-19. In the study overall: T cells, B-cell-depleted T cells, or PBMCs supplied cDNA or gDNA.

Germline V gene data show CDR1 as LGHNA and CDR2 as YSLEER. J lost 5 bases, V lost 0 bases, and 6 bases had no gene match. The CDR3 is made up of 15 amino acids. Methods used by the authors: Counts of nucleated cells, estimated from reference gene primer amplification, were obtained. Libraries were prepared by immunoSEQ multiplex PCR; TCRdb keeps only in-frame clonotypes and omits some of them. For V, J and clone size, that table is used; D and trimming come from the DNA. The sample records about 89,000 clones, about 80% being singletons. This TCR was sampled from a human donor in a cohort sampled during active COVID-19. V usage is TRBV4-3 and J usage is TRBJ2-5; 7 bases are shared with TRBD2. The sample consisted of peripheral blood. CDR3 in amino acids: CASSQDGGSGETQYF. CDR3 in DNA: TGCGCCAGCAGCCAAGATGGCGGGAGCGGGGAGACCCAGTACTTC.